These T cell receptor beta chains were read from a single sample in a study of regulatory T cells in long-lasting Graves disease. TCRdb reprocessed the multiplex PCR reads with MiXCR, giving one entry per CDR3 protein. This table holds 400,000 to 500,000 distinct CDR3 sequences, about 14% found once. Another study also made use of these data, one on T cells in Graves' hyperthyroidism and ophthalmopathy.

This sample comprised peripheral blood mononuclear cells (PBMCs), obtained at new diagnosis, from a patient treated with antithyroid drugs. All receptors come from a woman between 45 and 60 years old with Graves disease. The CDR3 runs from the conserved cysteine through the conserved F or W. D genes are given only for firm matches. Size values are once, few and many counts, or a class for expanded clones, and some rows have none.

d_call	clone_size	v_call	j_call	cdr3_aa	cdr3_nt
.	many	TRBV2	TRBJ1-1	CASSELFLQGAEAFF	TGTGCCAGCAGTGAACTGTTTCTTCAGGGCGCTGAAGCTTTCTTT
.	many	TRBV7-8	TRBJ2-1	CASSLARLYNEQFF	TGTGCCAGCAGCTTAGCGCGACTTTACAATGAGCAGTTCTTC
TRBD2	.	TRBV29-1	TRBJ2-2	CSVQLGLAGAGELFF	TGCAGCGTTCAATTGGGACTAGCGGGAGCCGGGGAGCTGTTTTTT
TRBD2	many	TRBV2	TRBJ2-1	CASSELREGSYNEQFF	TGTGCCAGCAGTGAGTTGCGGGAGGGCAGTTACAATGAGCAGTTCTTC
TRBD1	few	TRBV2	TRBJ1-6	CASTSTGLGSPLHF	TGTGCCAGCACCTCGACAGGGTTGGGCTCACCCCTCCACTTT
.	many	TRBV2	TRBJ2-3	CASSEGDRSIEDTQYF	TGTGCCAGCAGTGAAGGTGACAGGAGCATTGAAGATACGCAGTATTTT
.	.	TRBV24-1	TRBJ2-2	CATSRQMNTGELFF	TGTGCCACCTCTCGACAGATGAACACCGGGGAGCTGTTTTTT
TRBD2	few	TRBV7-3	TRBJ2-3	CASSPLAGATDTQYF	TGTGCCAGCAGTCCTTTAGCGGGAGCAACAGATACGCAGTATTTT
TRBD2	.	TRBV29-1	TRBJ2-3	CSVAPGLHTDTQYF	TGCAGCGTTGCCCCGGGACTACACACAGATACGCAGTATTTT
.	few	TRBV18	TRBJ2-3	CASSPRADTQYF	TGTGCCAGCTCACCCAGAGCAGATACGCAGTATTTT
TRBD2	many	TRBV27	TRBJ2-1	CASSSAGTRVNEQFF	TGTGCCAGCAGTTCGGCCGGGACTAGAGTCAATGAGCAGTTCTTC
.	many	TRBV6-1	TRBJ1-2	CASSKDSVSYGYTF	TGTGCCAGCAGTAAGGACAGCGTTAGCTATGGCTACACCTTC
.	.	TRBV18	TRBJ1-1	CASSPKDSLNTEAFF	TGTGCCAGCTCACCGAAGGACAGCTTGAACACTGAAGCTTTCTTT
.	.	TRBV12-3/TRBV12-4	TRBJ2-3	CATKGSDTQYF	TGTGCCACGAAGGGGTCAGATACGCAGTATTTT
.	few	TRBV19	TRBJ2-7	CASSISDNSYEQYF	TGTGCCAGTAGTATATCGGACAACTCCTACGAGCAGTACTTC
.	.	TRBV20-1	TRBJ1-1	CSARGAFF	TGCAGTGCTAGAGGGGCTTTCTTT
TRBD2	.	TRBV29-1	TRBJ2-7	CSVGLAGGFGTYEQYF	TGCAGCGTGGGGCTAGCGGGAGGCTTTGGGACCTACGAGCAGTACTTC
.	.	TRBV24-1	TRBJ2-1	CATSDSRGVRWNEQFF	TGTGCCACCAGTGATTCAAGAGGGGTACGCTGGAATGAGCAGTTCTTC
.	many	TRBV2	TRBJ1-6	CASSVWRGGSPLHF	TGTGCCAGCAGTGTTTGGAGGGGGGGTTCACCCCTCCACTTT
.	many	TRBV28	TRBJ2-7	CASKWMGGTYEQYF	TGTGCCAGCAAGTGGATGGGGGGAACCTACGAGCAGTACTTC
TRBD1	few	TRBV19	TRBJ2-7	CASSMDRGTYEQYF	TGTGCCAGTAGTATGGACAGGGGGACCTACGAGCAGTACTTC
.	.	TRBV9	TRBJ2-7	CASSVEGASREQYF	TGTGCCAGCAGCGTAGAGGGTGCCTCGAGGGAGCAGTACTTC